This T cell receptor (beta chain) is from a study of blood T cell repertoires in COVID-19. Study in general: COVID-19 samples from acute and convalescent phases originated in the United States, Italy and Spain. In each case, the material was cDNA or gDNA derived from T cells, B-cell-depleted T cells, or PBMCs.

Original data processing: Reference gene primer amplification gave nucleated cell count estimates. Clones were sequenced by immunoSEQ multiplex PCR, and TCRdb holds only the in-frame ones, with some missing. The DNA was the basis for D and trimming; V, J and clone size are from that table. The sample lists some 110,000 clones, over 60% seen once, with 6.2% in the top ten. J lost 4 bases, V lost 7 bases, and 10 bases had no gene match. Germline assignment: CDR1 SGHVS and CDR2 FQNEAQ. The CDR3 extends over 14 amino acids. The TCR originated in a man in his sixties or seventies with acute or convalescent COVID-19. The specimen was peripheral blood. The chain links TRBV7-8 to TRBJ2-7; TRBD2 matches at 7 bases. The CDR3 reads CASTLGGSVYEQYF. For the CDR3, the DNA is TGTGCCAGCACTCTGGGCGGGAGTGTTTACGAGCAGTACTTC.